The entry below describes one TCR beta chain. No antigen is known for it. Measured with immunoSEQ multiplex PCR; TCRdb has only the in-frame clones, and not every one. The sample includes 45,000 to 65,000 clones, under 85% of them seen just once. Culture lasted under 13 days before CD4+ T cell isolation. Either the BNT162b2 or mRNA-1273 vaccine was given to participants in two doses. Nobody among the vaccine recipients had prior SARS-CoV-2 infection (nucleocapsid antibodies were negative). These data belong to a study of vaccination effects on CD4 cells after COVID-19. Study overall: Post-vaccine sample collection fell at a median of 72 days after the second dose.

The receptor comes from a human donor who received a COVID-19 vaccine. Material: CD4+ T cells from PBMCs cultured without peptide, obtained after COVID-19 vaccination.

CDR3 region: CASSPYRAPGGNQPQHF. In DNA form, the CDR3 reads TGTGCCAGCTCACCCTACAGGGCTCCCGGGGGCAATCAGCCCCAGCATTTT. V gene TRBV18 combines with J gene TRBJ1-5, with D perhaps TRBD1 (6 bases). The CDR3 has 17 residues. The germline CDR1 and CDR2 sequences are KGHSH and LQKENI. V gave up 3 bases and J gave up 2 bases, with 17 bases separating them. Drawing the rest from reference TRBV18 and TRBJ1-5, the complete variable domain is NAGVMQNPRHLVRRRGQEARLRCSPMKGHSHVYWYRQLPEEGLKFMVYLQKENIIDESGMPKERFSAEFPKEGPSILRIQQVVRGDSAAYFCASSPYRAPGGNQPQHFGDGTRLSIL.